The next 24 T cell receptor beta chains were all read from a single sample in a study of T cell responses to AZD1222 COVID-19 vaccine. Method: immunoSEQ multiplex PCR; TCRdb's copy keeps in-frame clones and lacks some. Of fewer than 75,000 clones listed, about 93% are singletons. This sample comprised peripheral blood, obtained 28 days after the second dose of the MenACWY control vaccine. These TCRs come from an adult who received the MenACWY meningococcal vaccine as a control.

The CDR3 spells CASSYSIPTGARDEQFF. The CDR3 DNA sequence: TGTGCCAGCAGTTACTCGATCCCTACGGGGGCCAGGGATGAGCAGTTCTTC. The chain has TRBV6-2 or TRBV6-3 and TRBJ2-1, with D possibly called TRBD1 or TRBD2 (6 bases each). The CDR3 totals 17 residues. Germline loops: CDR1 MNHEY, CDR2 SVGEGT. Trimming removed 0 bases from V and 8 bases from J, with 20 bases in between.

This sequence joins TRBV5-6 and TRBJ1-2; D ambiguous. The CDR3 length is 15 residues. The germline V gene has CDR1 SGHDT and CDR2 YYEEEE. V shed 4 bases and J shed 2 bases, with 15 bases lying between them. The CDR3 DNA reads TGTGCCAGCAGCCCAACCGCCCTGTTAAACTATGGCTACACCTTC. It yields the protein CASSPTALLNYGYTF.

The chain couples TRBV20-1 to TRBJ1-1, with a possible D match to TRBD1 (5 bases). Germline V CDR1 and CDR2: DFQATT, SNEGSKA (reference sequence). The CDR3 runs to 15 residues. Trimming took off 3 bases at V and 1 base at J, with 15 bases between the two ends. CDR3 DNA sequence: TGCAGTGCTAGTGGACATTTTGACGGGAACACTGAAGCTTTCTTT. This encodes CSASGHFDGNTEAFF.

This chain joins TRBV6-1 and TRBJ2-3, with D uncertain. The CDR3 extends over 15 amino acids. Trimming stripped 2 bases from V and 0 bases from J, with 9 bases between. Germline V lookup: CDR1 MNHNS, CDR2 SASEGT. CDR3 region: CASSELRSSTDTQYF. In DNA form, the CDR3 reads TGTGCCAGCAGTGAATTGCGGTCTAGCACAGATACGCAGTATTTT.

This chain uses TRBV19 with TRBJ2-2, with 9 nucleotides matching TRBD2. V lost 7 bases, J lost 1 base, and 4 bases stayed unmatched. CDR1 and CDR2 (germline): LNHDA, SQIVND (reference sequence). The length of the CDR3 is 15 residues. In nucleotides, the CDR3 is TGTGCCAGTACCAAGACTAGCGGGAACACCGGGGAGCTGTTTTTT. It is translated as CASTKTSGNTGELFF. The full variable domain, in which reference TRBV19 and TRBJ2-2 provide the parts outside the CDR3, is DGGITQSPKYLFRKEGQNVTLSCEQNLNHDAMYWYRQDPGQGLRLIYYSQIVNDFQKGDIAEGYSVSREKKESFPLTVTSAQKNPTAFYLCASTKTSGNTGELFFGEGSRLTVL.

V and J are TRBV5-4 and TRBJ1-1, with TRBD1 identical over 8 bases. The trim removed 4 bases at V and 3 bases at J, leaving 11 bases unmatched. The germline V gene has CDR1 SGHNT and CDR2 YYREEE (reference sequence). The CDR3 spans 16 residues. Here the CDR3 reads CASSPPGGGGDTEAFF. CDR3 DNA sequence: TGTGCCAGCAGCCCCCCAGGGGGCGGAGGGGACACTGAAGCTTTCTTT. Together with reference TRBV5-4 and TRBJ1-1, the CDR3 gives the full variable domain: ETGVTQSPTHLIKTRGQQVTLRCSSQSGHNTVSWYQQALGQGPQFIFQYYREEENGRGNFPPRFSGLQFPNYSSELNVNALELDDSALYLCASSPPGGGGDTEAFFGQGTRLTVV.

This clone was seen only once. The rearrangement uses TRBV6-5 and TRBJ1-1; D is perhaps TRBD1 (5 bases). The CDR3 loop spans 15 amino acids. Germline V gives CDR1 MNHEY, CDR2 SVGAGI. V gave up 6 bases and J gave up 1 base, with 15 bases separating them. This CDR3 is CASRRGLRGNTEAFF. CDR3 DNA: TGTGCCAGCAGACGGGGCCTAAGAGGGAACACTGAAGCTTTCTTT.

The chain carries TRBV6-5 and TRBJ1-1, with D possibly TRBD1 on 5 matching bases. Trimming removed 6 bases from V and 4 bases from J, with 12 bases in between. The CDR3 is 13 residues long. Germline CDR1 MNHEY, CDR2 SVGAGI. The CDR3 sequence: CASRIRGGTEAFF. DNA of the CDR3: TGTGCCAGCAGAATACGGGGGGGCACTGAAGCTTTCTTT.

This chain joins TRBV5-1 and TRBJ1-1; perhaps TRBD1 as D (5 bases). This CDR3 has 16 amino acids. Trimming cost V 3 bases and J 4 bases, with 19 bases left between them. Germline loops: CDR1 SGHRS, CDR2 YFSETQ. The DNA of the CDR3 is TGCGCCAGCAGCTCTGGGGGTACGGGGGGTATCACTGAAGCTTTCTTT. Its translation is CASSSGGTGGITEAFF.

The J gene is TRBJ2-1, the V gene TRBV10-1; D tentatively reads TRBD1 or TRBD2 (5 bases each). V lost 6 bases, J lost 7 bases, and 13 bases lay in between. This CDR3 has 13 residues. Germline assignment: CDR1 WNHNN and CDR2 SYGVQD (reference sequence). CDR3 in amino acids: CASSSGAWNEQFF. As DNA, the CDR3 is TGCGCCAGCAGCTCCGGGGCTTGGAATGAGCAGTTCTTC.

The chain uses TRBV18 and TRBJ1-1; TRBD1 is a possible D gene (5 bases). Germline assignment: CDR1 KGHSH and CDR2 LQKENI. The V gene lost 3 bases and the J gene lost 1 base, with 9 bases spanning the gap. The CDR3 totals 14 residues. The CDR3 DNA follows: TGTGCCAGCTCACCTAAGACAGCGAACACTGAAGCTTTCTTT. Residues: CASSPKTANTEAFF.

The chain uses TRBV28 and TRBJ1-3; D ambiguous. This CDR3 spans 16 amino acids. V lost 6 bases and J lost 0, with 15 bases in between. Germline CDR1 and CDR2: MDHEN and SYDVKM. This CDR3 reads CASSPTVRSSGNTIYF. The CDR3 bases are TGTGCCAGCAGCCCTACAGTGCGAAGCTCTGGAAACACCATATATTTT.

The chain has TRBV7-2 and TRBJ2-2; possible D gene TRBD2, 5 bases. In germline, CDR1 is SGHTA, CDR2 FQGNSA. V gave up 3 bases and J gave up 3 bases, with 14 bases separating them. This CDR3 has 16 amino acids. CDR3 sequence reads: CASSFFGRADTGELFF. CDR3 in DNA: TGTGCCAGCAGCTTCTTTGGGCGGGCTGACACCGGGGAGCTGTTTTTT.

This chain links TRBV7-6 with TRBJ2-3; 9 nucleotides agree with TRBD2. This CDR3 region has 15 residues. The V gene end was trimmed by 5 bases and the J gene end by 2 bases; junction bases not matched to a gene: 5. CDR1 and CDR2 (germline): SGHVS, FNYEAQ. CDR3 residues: CASSLRTSATDTQYF. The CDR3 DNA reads TGTGCCAGCAGCCTACGGACTAGCGCCACAGATACGCAGTATTTT.

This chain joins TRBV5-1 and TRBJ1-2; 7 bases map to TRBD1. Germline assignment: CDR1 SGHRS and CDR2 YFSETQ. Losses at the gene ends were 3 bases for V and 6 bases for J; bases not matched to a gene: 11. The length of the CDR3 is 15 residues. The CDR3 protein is CASSSNYRGGDGYTF. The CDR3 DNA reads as TGCGCCAGCAGCTCTAACTACAGGGGCGGGGATGGCTACACCTTC.

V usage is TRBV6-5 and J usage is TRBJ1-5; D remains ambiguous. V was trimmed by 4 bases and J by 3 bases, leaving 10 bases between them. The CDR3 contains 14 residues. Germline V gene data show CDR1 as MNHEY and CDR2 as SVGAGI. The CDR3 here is CASSLTEYNQPQHF. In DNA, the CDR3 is TGTGCCAGCAGTTTGACCGAATACAATCAGCCCCAGCATTTT.

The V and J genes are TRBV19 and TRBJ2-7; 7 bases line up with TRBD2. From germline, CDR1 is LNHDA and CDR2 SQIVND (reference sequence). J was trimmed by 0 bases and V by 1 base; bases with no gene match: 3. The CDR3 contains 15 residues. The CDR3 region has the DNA TGTGCCAGTAGTATAGGAACTAGCGACTCCTACGAGCAGTACTTC. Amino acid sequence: CASSIGTSDSYEQYF. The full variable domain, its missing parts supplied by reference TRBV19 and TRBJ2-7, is DGGITQSPKYLFRKEGQNVTLSCEQNLNHDAMYWYRQDPGQGLRLIYYSQIVNDFQKGDIAEGYSVSREKKESFPLTVTSAQKNPTAFYLCASSIGTSDSYEQYFGPGTRLTVT.

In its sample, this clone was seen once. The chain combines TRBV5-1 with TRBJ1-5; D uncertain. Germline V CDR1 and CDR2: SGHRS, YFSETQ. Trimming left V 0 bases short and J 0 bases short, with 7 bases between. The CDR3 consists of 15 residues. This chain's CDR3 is CASSLDGPSNQPQHF. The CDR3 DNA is TGCGCCAGCAGCTTGGATGGTCCTAGCAATCAGCCCCAGCATTTT.

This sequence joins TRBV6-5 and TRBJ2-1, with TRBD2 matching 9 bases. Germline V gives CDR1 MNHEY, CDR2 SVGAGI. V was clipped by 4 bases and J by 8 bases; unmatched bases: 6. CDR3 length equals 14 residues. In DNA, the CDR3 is TGTGCCAGCAGTTTGTGGACTAGCGATGATGAGCAGTTCTTC. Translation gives CASSLWTSDDEQFF.

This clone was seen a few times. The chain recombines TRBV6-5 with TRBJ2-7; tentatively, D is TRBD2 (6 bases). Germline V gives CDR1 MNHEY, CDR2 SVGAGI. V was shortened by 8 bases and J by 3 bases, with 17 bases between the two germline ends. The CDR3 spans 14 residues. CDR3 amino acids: CASSRDFSLYEQYF. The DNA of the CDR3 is TGTGCCAGCTCGAGGGACTTTAGTCTCTACGAGCAGTACTTC.

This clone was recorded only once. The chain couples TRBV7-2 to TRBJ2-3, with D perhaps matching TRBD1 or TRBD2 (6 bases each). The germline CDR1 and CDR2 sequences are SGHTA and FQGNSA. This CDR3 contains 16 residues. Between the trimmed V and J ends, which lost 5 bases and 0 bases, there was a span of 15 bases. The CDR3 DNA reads TGTGCCAGCAGCCGCGGGACATCTCCTAGCACAGATACGCAGTATTTT. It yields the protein CASSRGTSPSTDTQYF.

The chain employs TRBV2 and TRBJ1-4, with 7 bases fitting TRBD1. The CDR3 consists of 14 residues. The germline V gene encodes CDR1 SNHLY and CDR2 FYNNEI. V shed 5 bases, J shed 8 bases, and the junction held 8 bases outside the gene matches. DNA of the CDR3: TGTGCCAGCAGTCAGGGGGTGAGAGGGGAAAAACTGTTTTTT. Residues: CASSQGVRGEKLFF.

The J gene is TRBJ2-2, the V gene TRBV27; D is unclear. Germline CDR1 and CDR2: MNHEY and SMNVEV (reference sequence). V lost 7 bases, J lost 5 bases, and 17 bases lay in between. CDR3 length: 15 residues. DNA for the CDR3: TGTGCCAGCAAAGTAGCTGGGGTTTGGACCGGGGAGCTGTTTTTT. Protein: CASKVAGVWTGELFF.

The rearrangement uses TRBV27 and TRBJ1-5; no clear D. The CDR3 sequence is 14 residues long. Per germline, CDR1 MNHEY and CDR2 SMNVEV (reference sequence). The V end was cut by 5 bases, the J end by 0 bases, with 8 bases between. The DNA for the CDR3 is TGTGCCAGCAGTGCCTTATATAGCAATCAGCCCCAGCATTTT. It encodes CASSALYSNQPQHF.